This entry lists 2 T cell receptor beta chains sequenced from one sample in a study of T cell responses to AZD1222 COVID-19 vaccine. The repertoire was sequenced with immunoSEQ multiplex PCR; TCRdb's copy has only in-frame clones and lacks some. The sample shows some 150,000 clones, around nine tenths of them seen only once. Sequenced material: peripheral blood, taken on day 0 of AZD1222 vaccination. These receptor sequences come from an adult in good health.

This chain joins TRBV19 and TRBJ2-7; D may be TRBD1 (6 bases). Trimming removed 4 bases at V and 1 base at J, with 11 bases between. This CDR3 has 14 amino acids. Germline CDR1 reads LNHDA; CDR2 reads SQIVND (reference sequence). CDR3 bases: TGTGCCAGTAGTACTACGACAGGATCCTACGAGCAGTACTTC. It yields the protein CASSTTTGSYEQYF.

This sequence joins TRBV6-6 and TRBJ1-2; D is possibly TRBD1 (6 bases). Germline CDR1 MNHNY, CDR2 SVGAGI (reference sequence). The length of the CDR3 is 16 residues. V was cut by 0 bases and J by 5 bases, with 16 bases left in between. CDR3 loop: CASSYSGTNHKYGYTF. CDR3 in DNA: TGTGCCAGCAGTTACTCCGGGACAAACCATAAATATGGCTACACCTTC.